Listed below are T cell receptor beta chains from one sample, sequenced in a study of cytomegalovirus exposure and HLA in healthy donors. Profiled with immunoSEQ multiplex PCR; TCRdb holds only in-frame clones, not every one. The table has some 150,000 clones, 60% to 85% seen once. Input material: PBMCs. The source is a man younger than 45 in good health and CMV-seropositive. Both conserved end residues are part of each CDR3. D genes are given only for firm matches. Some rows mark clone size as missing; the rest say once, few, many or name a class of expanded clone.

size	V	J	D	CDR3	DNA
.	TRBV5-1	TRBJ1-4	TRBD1	CASSLDVETGDEKLFF	TGCGCCAGCAGCTTGGACGTCGAGACAGGGGATGAAAAACTGTTTTTT
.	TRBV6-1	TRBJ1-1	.	CASSELGGEAFF	TGTGCCAGCAGCGAATTGGGGGGAGAAGCTTTCTTT
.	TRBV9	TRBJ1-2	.	CASSDGQSSRGYTF	TGTGCCAGCAGTGATGGACAGTCCTCACGGGGCTACACCTTC
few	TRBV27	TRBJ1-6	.	CASSLSRGARSPLHF	TGTGCCAGCAGTTTATCGCGGGGGGCCAGGTCACCCCTCCACTTT
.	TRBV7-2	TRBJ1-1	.	CASSLPITAEAFF	TGTGCCAGCAGCTTACCAATAACAGCTGAAGCTTTCTTT
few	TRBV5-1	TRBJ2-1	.	CASSLAGNNEQFF	TGCGCCAGCAGCTTGGCAGGGAACAATGAGCAGTTCTTC
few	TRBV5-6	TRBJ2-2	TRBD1	CASSLVVGQGLNTGELFF	TGTGCCAGCAGCTTGGTGGTGGGACAGGGATTAAACACCGGGGAGCTGTTTTTT
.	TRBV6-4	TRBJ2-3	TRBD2	CASSESSGGKDTQYF	TGTGCCAGCAGTGAGTCTAGCGGGGGGAAAGATACGCAGTATTTT
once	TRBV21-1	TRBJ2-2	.	CASSKRRDRVNTGELFF	TGTGCCAGCAGCAAAAGGCGGGACAGGGTGAACACCGGGGAGCTGTTTTTT
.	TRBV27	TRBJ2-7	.	CASSLAGTSVEQYF	TGTGCCAGCAGTTTGGCCGGGACTTCTGTCGAGCAGTACTTC
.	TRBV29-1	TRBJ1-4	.	CSVGGSGDEKLFF	TGCAGCGTTGGAGGGTCGGGTGATGAAAAACTGTTTTTT
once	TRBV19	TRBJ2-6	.	CASSKLVAAPREANVLTF	TGTGCCAGTAGTAAGCTAGTGGCAGCCCCTCGTGAGGCCAACGTCCTGACTTTC
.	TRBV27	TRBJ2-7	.	CASSPRVGLYEQYF	TGTGCCAGCAGTCCCCGTGTGGGACTCTACGAGCAGTACTTC
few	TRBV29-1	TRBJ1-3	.	CSAGGSSGNTIYF	TGCAGCGCAGGAGGGAGCTCTGGAAACACCATATATTTT
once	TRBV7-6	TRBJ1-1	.	CASSPSVNTEAFF	TGTGCCAGCAGCCCCTCAGTGAACACTGAAGCTTTCTTT
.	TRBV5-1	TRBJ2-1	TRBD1	CASSSGDRGAGEQFF	TGCGCCAGCAGCTCGGGGGACAGGGGAGCGGGTGAGCAGTTCTTC
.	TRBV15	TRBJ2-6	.	CATSRARGFSGANVLTF	TGTGCCACCAGCAGAGCCCGGGGTTTCTCTGGGGCCAACGTCCTGACTTTC
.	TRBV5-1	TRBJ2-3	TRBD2	CASSLVSGGAVDTQYF	TGCGCCAGCAGCTTGGTCAGCGGGGGGGCAGTAGATACGCAGTATTTT
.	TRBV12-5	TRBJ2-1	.	CASGLAGTISSYNEQFF	TGTGCTAGTGGTTTGGCCGGGACAATAAGCTCCTACAATGAGCAGTTCTTC
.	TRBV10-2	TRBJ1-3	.	CASSVTGTLHGNTIYF	TGCGCCAGCAGTGTTACAGGCACTCTTCACGGAAACACCATATATTTT
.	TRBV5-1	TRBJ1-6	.	CASSLDSYNSPLHF	TGCGCCAGCAGCTTGGACAGCTATAATTCACCCCTCCACTTT
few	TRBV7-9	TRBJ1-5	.	CASSLVGGQPQHF	TGTGCCAGCAGCTTAGTAGGGGGTCAGCCCCAGCATTTT
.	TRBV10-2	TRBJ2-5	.	CASTFTLTGQETQYF	TGCGCCAGCACCTTTACCTTGACAGGCCAAGAGACCCAGTACTTC
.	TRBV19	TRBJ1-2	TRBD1	CASSTRQGGYTF	TGTGCCAGTAGTACCCGACAGGGCGGCTACACCTTC
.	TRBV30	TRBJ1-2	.	CAWSTGSGYTF	TGTGCCTGGAGTACGGGGAGCGGCTACACCTTC
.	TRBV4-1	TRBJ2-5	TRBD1	CASSQVRQGDEETQYF	TGCGCCAGCAGCCAAGTGAGACAGGGGGACGAGGAGACCCAGTACTTC
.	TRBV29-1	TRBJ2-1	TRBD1	CSADRDRSYNEQFF	TGCAGCGCCGACAGGGACAGATCCTACAATGAGCAGTTCTTC